This T cell receptor beta chain was found in a study of T cell responses to AZD1222 COVID-19 vaccine. Germline CDR1 LGHNA, CDR2 YSLEER. The CDR3 is 15 amino acids. With 3 bases clipped from V and 4 bases from J, the junction kept 6 bases outside the gene matches. On this clone: The antigen remains unidentified.

The study's findings and limits: Targets within unmutated variant regions were reportedly found for nearly half of spike-specific TCRs. Scientists sampled the repertoires only once the peak T cell response had passed. Donor demographics were predominantly white British with a female majority; clonal diversity may be underestimated. Of the AZD1222 recipients, only 5 to 7 were seropositive at baseline.

Assay used: immunoSEQ multiplex PCR; TCRdb lists only in-frame clones, some missing. The repertoire holds about 140,000 clones, with roughly nine tenths as singletons. The chain employs TRBV4-3 and TRBJ2-3, with 8 bases aligning to TRBD1. The TCR was taken from an adult who received the AZD1222 COVID-19 vaccine. Material: peripheral blood, obtained 28 days after the second AZD1222 dose. CDR3 region: CASSQDLTGADTQYF. The CDR3 DNA sequence: TGCGCCAGCAGCCAGGATTTGACAGGGGCAGATACGCAGTATTTT.